A single T cell receptor beta chain is shown here with its context. V was pared by 0 bases and J by 7 bases, with 12 bases between. The germline gives CDR1 WNHNN, CDR2 SYGVQD (reference sequence). The CDR3 has 14 residues. The data belong to a study of neurological immune-mediated disorders. TCRdb re-called the 5' RACE reads through MiXCR, storing one row per CDR3 protein. The table lists roughly 22,000 distinct CDR3 sequences, over 5.5% of them singletons. CD4+ or CD8+ T cells at a count of some 1 million served as input for the sorted libraries. The chain recombines TRBV10-1 with TRBJ1-1; no clear D. The receptor's source is a man younger than 35 in good health. The specimen sequenced was CD8+ T cells from blood. In DNA, the CDR3 is TGCGCCAGCAGTGAGTCCCAATTAAGTAATGAAGCTTTCTTT. Protein sequence: CASSESQLSNEAFF.